A single sample is the source of the 20 T cell receptor beta chains below, sequenced in a study of blood T cell repertoires in COVID-19. Sequenced by immunoSEQ multiplex PCR; TCRdb stores in-frame clones only, minus some. Among some 150,000 clones, around 78% were seen once, and the ten largest hold approximately 5%. Sequencing was carried out using peripheral blood. These receptors all come from an elderly woman with active or convalescent COVID-19.

The rearrangement uses TRBV6-5 and TRBJ2-1; TRBD1 aligns across 8 bases. V trimming: 4 bases; J trimming: 4 bases; junction bases outside the gene matches: 3. CDR1 and CDR2 from the germline V gene are MNHEY and SVGAGI. This CDR3 has 14 amino acids. CDR3 sequence (DNA): TGTGCCAGCAGTTCCGGGACAGGATACAATGAGCAGTTCTTC. Amino acids: CASSSGTGYNEQFF.

The V and J genes are TRBV5-6 and TRBJ2-7, with 9 bases identical to TRBD2. Trimming cost V 5 bases and J 5 bases; bases outside gene matches: 8. The germline CDR1 and CDR2 sequences are SGHDT and YYEEEE. The CDR3 is made up of 14 amino acids. The CDR3 coding sequence is TGTGCCAGCAGGAAACGAGCGGGGGGAAACGAGCAGTACTTC. Translation: CASRKRAGGNEQYF.

The gene calls are TRBV19 and TRBJ1-5, with D possibly TRBD1 on 6 matching bases. The ends were cut back, 5 bases at V and 5 bases at J, with 16 bases in the middle. The CDR3 consists of 15 residues. Germline CDR1 is LNHDA and CDR2 is SQIVND (reference sequence). CDR3 protein: CASSSQYRVYQPQHF. The CDR3 nucleotides are TGTGCCAGTAGTTCCCAGTACAGGGTTTATCAGCCCCAGCATTTT.

This chain connects TRBV5-6 to TRBJ1-5; no clear D gene. V gave up 3 bases and J gave up 5 bases, with 21 bases separating them. The CDR3 runs to 17 residues. Germline CDR1 is SGHDT and CDR2 is YYEEEE. The CDR3 spells CASSYRTGQMRDQPQHF. Here the CDR3 DNA reads TGTGCCAGCAGCTACCGGACGGGCCAGATGCGGGATCAGCCCCAGCATTTT.

J is TRBJ1-1 and V is TRBV28; no clear D gene. V was pared by 7 bases and J by 4 bases, with 10 bases between. CDR1 and CDR2 (germline): MDHEN, SYDVKM. This CDR3 comprises 12 residues. The CDR3 region is CASTGDSTEAFF. In nucleotides, the CDR3 is TGTGCCAGCACCGGGGATAGCACTGAAGCTTTCTTT.

This rearrangement joins TRBV7-3 to TRBJ2-7; 12 bases match TRBD1. The CDR3 length is 16 residues. Losses at the gene ends were 2 bases for V and 2 bases for J; bases not matched to a gene: 4. Germline assignment: CDR1 SGHTA and CDR2 FQGTGA. As DNA, the CDR3 is TGTGCCAGCAGCTTAGCGGGACAGGGGGCAGCCTACGAGCAGTACTTC. It yields the protein CASSLAGQGAAYEQYF.

The chain employs TRBV21-1 and TRBJ1-5; the table's TRBD1 call for D was not verified on the DNA. TRBV21-1 is flagged as a pseudogene. The CDR3 loop spans 17 amino acids. The CDR3 sequence: CASSKDERGTVNQPQHF. The CDR3, as DNA: TGTGCCAGCAGCAAAGATGAGAGGGGGACAGTCAATCAGCCCCAGCATTTT.

The chain combines TRBV30 with TRBJ2-1; a weak D match, TRBD2 (7 bases). Germline V gene lookup returns CDR1 GTSNPN and CDR2 SVGIG (reference sequence). The CDR3 spans 20 residues. V was shortened by 0 bases and J by 0 bases, with 24 bases between the two germline ends. CDR3 sequence reads: CAWSVRMRGRVVSSYNEQFF. The CDR3 DNA is TGTGCCTGGAGTGTAAGGATGCGGGGGCGCGTCGTTAGCTCCTACAATGAGCAGTTCTTC. Based on the CDR3 plus reference TRBV30 and TRBJ2-1, the full variable domain is SQTIHQWPATLVQPVGSPLSLECTVEGTSNPNLYWYRQAAGRGLQLLFYSVGIGQISSEVPQNLSASRPQDRQFILSSKKLLLSDSGFYLCAWSVRMRGRVVSSYNEQFFGPGTRLTVL.

This clone turned up a few times. The V call is TRBV6-5, the J call TRBJ1-4; 9 nucleotides agree with TRBD1. The germline gives CDR1 MNHEY, CDR2 SVGAGI. This CDR3 comprises 14 residues. Trimming at V came to 5 bases and at J to 6 bases, leaving 4 bases not matched to a gene. CDR3 nucleotides: TGTGCCAGCAGTAGACAGGGGGGGGATGAAAAACTGTTTTTT. Encoded protein: CASSRQGGDEKLFF.

With respect to this clone: This sample includes further DNA sequences coding for the same CDR3. The chain carries TRBV5-1 and TRBJ1-6; D is uncertain. Germline V gene lookup returns CDR1 SGHRS and CDR2 YFSETQ. Trimming took off 0 bases at V and 0 bases at J, with 7 bases between the two ends. The CDR3 spans 16 residues. The CDR3 coding sequence is TGCGCCAGCAGCTTGGGCGGGAGCTCCTATAATTCACCCCTCCACTTT. This encodes CASSLGGSSYNSPLHF. The variable domain in full, completed from reference TRBV5-1 and TRBJ1-6, reads KAGVTQTPRYLIKTRGQQVTLSCSPISGHRSVSWYQQTPGQGLQFLFEYFSETQRNKGNFPGRFSGRQFSNSRSEMNVSTLELGDSALYLCASSLGGSSYNSPLHFGNGTRLTVT.

The chain employs TRBV6-5 and TRBJ1-5, with a possible D match to TRBD1 (5 bases). Germline CDR1 and CDR2: MNHEY and SVGAGI. Trimming removed 2 bases at V and 6 bases at J, with 8 bases between. The CDR3 sequence is 13 residues long. DNA of the CDR3: TGTGCCAGCAGTTACATGGGGGGTCAGCCCCAGCATTTT. Encoded protein: CASSYMGGQPQHF.

This clone came up a few times. This chain links TRBV7-9 with TRBJ2-3; D is possibly TRBD2 (5 bases). CDR3 length: 17 residues. V was trimmed by 2 bases and J by 2 bases, leaving 17 bases between them. In germline, CDR1 is SEHNR, CDR2 FQNEAQ (reference sequence). Written as DNA, the CDR3 is TGTGCCAGCAGCTTATGGAGAGCGAGCGGCTTCACAGATACGCAGTATTTT. As protein: CASSLWRASGFTDTQYF.

The chain carries TRBV28 and TRBJ2-6, with a weak D call TRBD1 (5 bases). Germline assignment: CDR1 MDHEN and CDR2 SYDVKM. The CDR3 sequence is 18 residues long. V shed 2 bases and J shed 0 bases, with 14 bases lying between them. The CDR3 DNA reads TGTGCCAGCAGTTTAGGTAGGACACCGACCTCTGGGGCCAACGTCCTGACTTTC. It codes for CASSLGRTPTSGANVLTF.

V is TRBV4-1 and J is TRBJ2-7; TRBD2 matches 11 bases. CDR3 length: 15 residues. With 1 base clipped from V and 3 bases from J, the junction kept 2 bases outside the gene matches. Germline loops: CDR1 MGHRA, CDR2 YSYEKL. The DNA of the CDR3 is TGCGCCAGCAGCCAAGCCGGGACTAGCGGCTACGAGCAGTACTTC. Translation: CASSQAGTSGYEQYF.

The chain recombines TRBV30 with TRBJ1-5, with a possible D match to TRBD1 (6 bases). CDR1 and CDR2 (germline): GTSNPN, SVGIG (reference sequence). V dropped 3 bases and J dropped 1 base, with 13 bases sitting between them. The CDR3 runs 15 residues. Written as DNA, the CDR3 is TGTGCCTGGAGCGAAACAGGGTTGAGCAATCAGCCCCAGCATTTT. Translated, it gives CAWSETGLSNQPQHF. Based on the CDR3 plus reference TRBV30 and TRBJ1-5, the full variable domain is SQTIHQWPATLVQPVGSPLSLECTVEGTSNPNLYWYRQAAGRGLQLLFYSVGIGQISSEVPQNLSASRPQDRQFILSSKKLLLSDSGFYLCAWSETGLSNQPQHFGDGTRLSIL.

This clone was picked up one time. Other DNA variants within this sample encode the same CDR3. The CDR3 loop reads CASSIGGQPQHF. In DNA form, the CDR3 reads TGTGCCAGTAGTATAGGGGGCCAGCCCCAGCATTTT. This chain uses TRBV19 with TRBJ1-5; D may be TRBD1 (5 bases). Trimming pared 1 base from V and 7 bases from J, leaving 5 bases between. The CDR3 loop spans 12 amino acids. From germline, CDR1 is LNHDA and CDR2 SQIVND (reference sequence).

The genes are TRBV7-3 and TRBJ1-1; TRBD1 agrees at 7 bases. The CDR3 has 14 residues. J was trimmed by 1 base and V by 5 bases; bases with no gene match: 4. CDR1 is SGHTA and CDR2 is FQGTGA in the germline V gene. CDR3: CASSPDRANTEAFF. Here the CDR3 DNA reads TGTGCCAGCAGCCCCGACAGGGCGAACACTGAAGCTTTCTTT.

The chain links TRBV2 to TRBJ1-4; 9 bases are a match to TRBD1. V shed 6 bases and J 7 bases; nucleotides not matched to a gene: 6. Germline loops: CDR1 SNHLY, CDR2 FYNNEI. The CDR3 extends over 14 amino acids. This chain's CDR3 is CASSGQGLGEKLFF. In DNA, the CDR3 is TGTGCCAGCAGCGGACAGGGGCTTGGTGAAAAACTGTTTTTT.

CDR3 sequence (DNA): TGTGCCAGCAGTTACCCGAACTTCCCTTTGAAAGATGGGCAGTACTTC. Translated: CASSYPNFPLKDGQYF. The chain links TRBV6-2 or TRBV6-3 to TRBJ2-7, with unresolved D. The CDR3 has 16 residues. Germline V gives CDR1 MNHEY, CDR2 SVGEGT. V was cut by 2 bases and J by 9 bases, with 23 bases left in between.

CDR3 coding DNA: TGTGCCAGCAGTTATCGGACAGCGGGGAATGAGCAGTTCTTC. This gives the protein CASSYRTAGNEQFF. The chain recombines TRBV6-5 with TRBJ2-1; possible D gene TRBD2, 7 bases. CDR1 is MNHEY, CDR2 SVGAGI, per germline. The CDR3 runs to 14 residues. Between the trimmed V and J ends, which lost 3 bases and 7 bases, there was a span of 13 bases.